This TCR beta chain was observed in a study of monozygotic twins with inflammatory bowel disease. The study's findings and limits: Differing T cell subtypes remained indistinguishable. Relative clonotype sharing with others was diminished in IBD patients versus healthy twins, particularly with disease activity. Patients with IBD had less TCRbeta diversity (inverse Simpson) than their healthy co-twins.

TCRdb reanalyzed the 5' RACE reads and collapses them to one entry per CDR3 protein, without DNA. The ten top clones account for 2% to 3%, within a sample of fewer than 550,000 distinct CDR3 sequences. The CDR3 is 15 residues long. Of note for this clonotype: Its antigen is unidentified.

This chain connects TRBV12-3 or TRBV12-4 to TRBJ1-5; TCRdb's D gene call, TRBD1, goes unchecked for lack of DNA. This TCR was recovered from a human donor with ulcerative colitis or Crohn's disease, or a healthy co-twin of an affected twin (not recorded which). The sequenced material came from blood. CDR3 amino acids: CASSLQTGGSQPQHF.